These 4 T cell receptor beta chains were all obtained from the same sample, sequenced in a study of blood T cell repertoires in COVID-19. The assay was immunoSEQ multiplex PCR, and TCRdb's table has in-frame clones only and misses some. The sample carries roughly 63,000 clones, 88% recorded once. Sample: peripheral blood. These receptors originate from a woman between 50 and 59 years old with active or convalescent COVID-19.

V is TRBV11-2 and J is TRBJ2-6; no clear D gene. This CDR3 contains 18 residues. V dropped 0 bases and J dropped 0 bases, with 12 bases sitting between them. Germline V gives CDR1 SGHAT, CDR2 FQNNGV. CDR3 in DNA: TGTGCCAGCAGCTTAGATATAGAAGCGTTCTCTGGGGCCAACGTCCTGACTTTC. It yields the protein CASSLDIEAFSGANVLTF.

V usage is TRBV6-2 or TRBV6-3 and J usage is TRBJ2-3; 9 nucleotides agree with TRBD2. Germline CDR1 and CDR2: MNHEY and SVGEGT. CDR3 length: 17 amino acids. With 2 bases clipped from V and 2 bases from J, the junction kept 8 bases outside the gene matches. The chain's CDR3 is CASSYPAGGWDTDTQYF. In DNA form, the CDR3 reads TGTGCCAGCAGTTACCCAGCGGGAGGTTGGGACACAGATACGCAGTATTTT.

This CDR3 is CASQMQGSEAFF. The CDR3 DNA reads TGTGCCAGCCAAATGCAGGGCTCTGAAGCTTTCTTT. The chain couples TRBV19 to TRBJ1-1; TRBD1 might be the D (5 bases). V lost 9 bases to trimming and J lost 6 bases, with 14 bases between them. The CDR3 totals 12 residues. The V gene's germline CDR1 is LNHDA and CDR2 SQIVND (reference sequence).

The CDR3 loop is CASSQDTDRVQPQHF. As DNA, the CDR3 is TGTGCCAGCAGCCAAGATACGGACAGGGTTCAGCCCCAGCATTTT. This chain uses TRBV4-2 with TRBJ1-5; 8 nucleotides agree with TRBD1. CDR1 is LGHNA and CDR2 is YNFKEQ in the germline V gene. V was clipped by 0 bases and J by 6 bases; unmatched bases: 4. This CDR3 is 15 amino acids long.